This T cell receptor beta chain derives from a study of blood T cell repertoires in COVID-19. Study in general: Samples of COVID-19 (acute and convalescent) were obtained from the United States, Italy and Spain. PBMCs, B-cell-depleted T cells, or T cells were the source of the cDNA or gDNA that made up the material.

Original methodology: Amplification from reference gene primers served as the basis for estimated nucleated cell counts. Method: immunoSEQ multiplex PCR; TCRdb's copy keeps in-frame clones and lacks some. V, J and clone size derive from that table, while D and trimming were established from the DNA sequence. This table holds 80,000 to 95,000 clones, about 80% found once. The TCR sequence derives from a woman between 45 and 65 years old with acute or convalescent COVID-19. The sequencing input was peripheral blood.

For the CDR3, the DNA is TGCGCCAGCAGCCAAGAACAGGGTAGCAATCAGCCCCAGCATTTT. It translates to CASSQEQGSNQPQHF. The chain recombines TRBV4-1 with TRBJ1-5; a weak D match, TRBD1 (6 bases). Germline loops: CDR1 MGHRA, CDR2 YSYEKL. Trimming removed 0 bases from V and 0 bases from J, with 6 bases in between. This CDR3 is 15 amino acids long.